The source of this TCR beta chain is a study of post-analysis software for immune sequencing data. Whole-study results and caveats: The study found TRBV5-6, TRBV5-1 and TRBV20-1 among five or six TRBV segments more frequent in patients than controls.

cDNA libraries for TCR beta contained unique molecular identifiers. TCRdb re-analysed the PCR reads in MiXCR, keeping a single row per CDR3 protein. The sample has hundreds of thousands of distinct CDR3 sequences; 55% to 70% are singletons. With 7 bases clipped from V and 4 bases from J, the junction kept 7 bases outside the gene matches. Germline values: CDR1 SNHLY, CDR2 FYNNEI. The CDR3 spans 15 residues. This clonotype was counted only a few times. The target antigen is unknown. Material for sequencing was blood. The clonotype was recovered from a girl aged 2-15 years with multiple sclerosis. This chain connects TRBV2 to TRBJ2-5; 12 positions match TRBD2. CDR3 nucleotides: TGTGCCAGCAATACACTAGCGGGAGGAGGAGAGACCCAGTACTTC. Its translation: CASNTLAGGGETQYF.